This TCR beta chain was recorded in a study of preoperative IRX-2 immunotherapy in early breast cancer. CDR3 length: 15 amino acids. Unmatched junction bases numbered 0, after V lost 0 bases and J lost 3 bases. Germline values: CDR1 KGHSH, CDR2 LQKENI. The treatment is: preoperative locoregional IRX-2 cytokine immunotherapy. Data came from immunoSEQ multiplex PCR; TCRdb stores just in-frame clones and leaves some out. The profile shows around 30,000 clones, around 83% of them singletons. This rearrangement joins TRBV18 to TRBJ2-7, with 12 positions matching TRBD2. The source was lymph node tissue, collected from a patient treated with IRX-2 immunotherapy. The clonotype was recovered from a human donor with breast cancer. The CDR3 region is CASSPPTSGGYEQYF. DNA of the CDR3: TGTGCCAGCTCACCACCGACTAGCGGGGGCTACGAGCAGTACTTC.